A single sample gave rise to the 27 T cell receptor beta chains below, sequenced in a study of technical replicates of blood from several donors (dated by TCRdb to the late 2010s). Library preparation employed the immunoSEQ multiplex PCR assay. As stored in TCRdb, this immuneACCESS dataset retains in-frame rearrangements with V and J assigned. A fraction of the clones does not appear; measured against another copy, unresolved V genes explain less than half of the discrepancy, and the remainder lacks a known reason. The table for this sample lists approximately 13,000 clones; 80% to 90% of them were counted only once. The ten largest clones capture 10% to 12% of the sample. Sequenced: PBMCs. The receptors originated from a human donor in good health.

This rearrangement joins TRBV5-1 to TRBJ2-2, with 7 bases fitting TRBD2. CDR3 length: 17 residues. V lost 4 bases and J lost 0; bases outside the gene matches: 9. Germline CDR1 and CDR2: SGHRS and YFSETQ. The CDR3 DNA sequence: TGCGCCAGCAGCCTACCCTTAGCGGGCTCGAACACCGGGGAGCTGTTTTTT. This encodes CASSLPLAGSNTGELFF.

The chain uses TRBV10-2 and TRBJ1-5; 8 nucleotides line up with TRBD1. The V gene end was trimmed by 7 bases and the J gene end by 6 bases; junction bases not matched to a gene: 8. The CDR3 sequence is 14 residues long. In germline, CDR1 is WSHSY, CDR2 SAAADI. This chain's CDR3 is CASTGQGASQPQHF. Here the CDR3 DNA reads TGCGCCAGCACTGGACAGGGCGCCAGTCAGCCCCAGCATTTT.

The J gene is TRBJ2-7, the V gene TRBV7-7; unclear D gene. The V end was cut by 5 bases, the J end by 1 base, with 9 bases between. The CDR3 extends over 13 amino acids. Germline V gene lookup returns CDR1 SSHAT and CDR2 FNYEAQ (reference sequence). CDR3 sequence reads: CASSIDTSYEQYF. For the CDR3, the DNA is TGTGCCAGCAGCATTGACACTTCCTACGAGCAGTACTTC.

This chain uses TRBV6-1 with TRBJ2-3, with a weak D call TRBD1 (6 bases). The V end lost 6 bases, the J end lost 0 bases, and 10 bases lay between the germline ends. CDR1 and CDR2 (germline): MNHNS, SASEGT. The CDR3 has 14 amino acids. The CDR3 sequence is CASRDSASTDTQYF. The CDR3 bases are TGTGCCAGCAGGGACAGCGCTAGCACAGATACGCAGTATTTT.

This sequence joins TRBV7-9 and TRBJ2-2, with 7 bases fitting TRBD2. The CDR3 has 15 amino acids. V lost 7 bases, J lost 2 bases, and 7 bases stayed unmatched. Germline-derived CDR1 and CDR2 are SEHNR and FQNEAQ (reference sequence). CDR3 sequence: CASITAGVNTGELFF. In DNA, the CDR3 is TGTGCCAGCATAACGGCGGGAGTAAACACCGGGGAGCTGTTTTTT. Complete variable domain (other parts from reference TRBV7-9 and TRBJ2-2): DTGVSQNPRHKITKRGQNVTFRCDPISEHNRLYWYRQTLGQGPEFLTYFQNEAQLEKSRLLSDRFSAERPKGSFSTLEIQRTEQGDSAMYLCASITAGVNTGELFFGEGSRLTVL.

J is TRBJ2-2 and V is TRBV28; possible D gene TRBD1, 6 bases. Germline V gene lookup returns CDR1 MDHEN and CDR2 SYDVKM. The V and J ends lost 10 bases and 2 bases respectively, with 17 bases between them. This CDR3 is 15 amino acids long. As DNA, the CDR3 is TGTGCCACCTCTCCCGGACAGAGTAACACCGGGGAGCTGTTTTTT. Amino acid sequence: CATSPGQSNTGELFF.

The V call is TRBV5-1, the J call TRBJ2-2; D possibly corresponds to TRBD2 (6 bases). Per germline, CDR1 SGHRS and CDR2 YFSETQ. The V end lost 1 base, the J end lost 7 bases, and 20 bases lay between the germline ends. The CDR3 totals 17 residues. CDR3 DNA: TGCGCCAGCAGCTTGAAACAAATTAGCGGACGTGTCGGGGAGCTGTTTTTT. The encoded protein is CASSLKQISGRVGELFF.

The sample holds one count of this clone. The chain recombines TRBV7-2 with TRBJ2-6; 9 bases line up with TRBD1. The CDR3 spans 18 residues. The V gene end was trimmed by 2 bases and the J gene end by 0 bases; junction bases not matched to a gene: 5. Germline CDR1 and CDR2: SGHTA and FQGNSA. This CDR3 reads CASSLQGGQGSGANVLTF. In nucleotides, the CDR3 is TGTGCCAGCAGCTTACAAGGGGGACAGGGCTCTGGGGCCAACGTCCTGACTTTC.

This sequence joins TRBV4-2 and TRBJ1-2; the D gene is possibly TRBD1 (5 bases). The CDR3 length is 15 residues. V lost 0 bases and J lost 6, with 14 bases in between. Germline values: CDR1 LGHNA, CDR2 YNFKEQ. The CDR3 sequence: CASSQDEAGFNGYTF. CDR3 DNA sequence: TGTGCCAGCAGCCAAGATGAGGCAGGGTTCAATGGCTACACCTTC.

This clone came up a few times. The rearrangement links TRBV7-8 to TRBJ2-1; 10 bases are a match to TRBD2. The length of the CDR3 is 18 residues. Germline-derived CDR1 and CDR2 are SGHVS and FQNEAQ. V shed 2 bases, J shed 8 bases, and the junction held 15 bases outside the gene matches. The CDR3 DNA follows: TGTGCCAGCAGCTTAACCTCGCCTCTAGCGGGAGTGGTCGATGAGCAGTTCTTC. This encodes CASSLTSPLAGVVDEQFF.

The V call is TRBV2, the J call TRBJ1-2; the D is unclear. Germline V lookup: CDR1 SNHLY, CDR2 FYNNEI. The CDR3 consists of 17 residues. V lost 0 bases and J lost 0, with 14 bases in between. CDR3 in DNA: TGTGCCAGCAGTGAAGCTGGCAGACTTCCAGCTAACTATGGCTACACCTTC. It codes for CASSEAGRLPANYGYTF.

This clone occurred once. This chain joins TRBV6-6 and TRBJ2-2; 9 nucleotides agree with TRBD2. Germline V CDR1 and CDR2: MNHNY, SVGAGI (reference sequence). V was pared by 0 bases and J by 4 bases, with 0 bases of the junction left unmatched. This CDR3 is built from 15 residues. Here the CDR3 reads CASSYSREGTGELFF. The CDR3 coding sequence is TGTGCCAGCAGTTACTCGCGGGAGGGCACCGGGGAGCTGTTTTTT.

CDR3 region: CAWSLGTEKLFF. The CDR3 DNA is TGTGCCTGGAGTCTTGGGACAGAAAAACTGTTTTTT. The chain carries TRBV30 and TRBJ1-4; D is perhaps TRBD1 (6 bases). The germline gives CDR1 GTSNPN, CDR2 SVGIG (reference sequence). V lost 2 bases to trimming and J lost 8 bases, with 9 bases between them. CDR3 size: 12 residues.

CDR3 amino acids: CASSQGGPETDTQYF. CDR3 nucleotides: TGCGCCAGCAGCCAGGGAGGGCCGGAAACAGATACGCAGTATTTT. This chain joins TRBV5-1 and TRBJ2-3; the match to TRBD2 covers 7 bases. In germline, CDR1 is SGHRS, CDR2 YFSETQ. With V trimmed by 4 bases and J by 3 bases, 8 bases remained unmatched. This CDR3 is built from 15 residues.

The chain recombines TRBV4-1 with TRBJ2-3, with a weak D call TRBD2 (5 bases). Looked up from germline, CDR1 is MGHRA and CDR2 is YSYEKL. V was shortened by 4 bases and J by 4 bases, with 21 bases between the two germline ends. CDR3 length: 17 amino acids. The CDR3: CASSPGGVAAIPDTQYF. CDR3 nucleotide sequence: TGCGCCAGCAGCCCCGGAGGAGTTGCGGCAATCCCAGATACGCAGTATTTT.

The chain recombines TRBV7-3 with TRBJ2-2, with 7 positions matching TRBD1. The CDR3 is made up of 17 amino acids. V was clipped by 0 bases and J by 8 bases; unmatched bases: 12. CDR1 is SGHTA, CDR2 FQGTGA, per germline. The CDR3 region has the DNA TGTGCCAGCAGCTTAACTGTCCGCAGGGGGTCCCTAGGGGAGCTGTTTTTT. It specifies CASSLTVRRGSLGELFF.

A few counts support this clone. The chain carries TRBV19 and TRBJ2-6; TRBD2 is a possible D gene (5 bases). The V gene lost 7 bases and the J gene lost 2 bases, with 9 bases spanning the gap. CDR1 is LNHDA, CDR2 SQIVND, per germline (reference sequence). This CDR3 spans 14 amino acids. The CDR3 spells CASKEDPGANVLTF. The CDR3 DNA reads as TGTGCCAGTAAGGAGGACCCTGGGGCCAACGTCCTGACTTTC.

This clone came up a few times. The chain employs TRBV9 and TRBJ1-1; no firm D call. This CDR3 is 14 amino acids long. The germline V gene has CDR1 SGDLS and CDR2 YYNGEE. The V gene lost 0 bases and the J gene lost 1 base, with 7 bases spanning the gap. CDR3 protein: CASSVVGGNTEAFF. CDR3 nucleotides: TGTGCCAGCAGCGTAGTTGGAGGGAACACTGAAGCTTTCTTT.

CDR3 bases: TGTGCCACCAGCAGAGATCGCGGGAATCAAGAGACCCAGTACTTC. This gives the protein CATSRDRGNQETQYF. The rearrangement links TRBV15 to TRBJ2-5; tentative D call: TRBD2 (6 bases). Germline CDR1 LNHNV, CDR2 YYDKDF (reference sequence). The CDR3 runs 15 residues. Trimming left V 0 bases short and J 2 bases short, with 10 bases between.

This clone was counted a few times. The rearrangement joins TRBV28 to TRBJ1-4; D is possibly TRBD1 (6 bases). V dropped 6 bases and J dropped 2 bases, with 13 bases sitting between them. CDR3 length: 15 residues. Germline V lookup: CDR1 MDHEN, CDR2 SYDVKM. As DNA, the CDR3 is TGTGCCAGCAGCGTAACAGGGACGACTAATGAAAAACTGTTTTTT. Its protein product is CASSVTGTTNEKLFF.

The chain carries TRBV10-3 and TRBJ1-1, with TRBD1 identical over 8 bases. The V segment lost 4 bases and the J segment 5 bases; nucleotides outside the gene matches: 3. The length of the CDR3 is 13 residues. Germline V lookup: CDR1 ENHRY, CDR2 SYGVKD. CDR3 sequence (DNA): TGTGCCATCAGTGCGACAGGGGTAACTGAAGCTTTCTTT. Translation: CAISATGVTEAFF.

To note about this clone: Additional DNA sequences in this sample encode the identical CDR3. The rearrangement links TRBV30 to TRBJ2-7, with 11 bases lining up with TRBD2. CDR1 is GTSNPN and CDR2 is SVGIG in the germline V gene (reference sequence). With V trimmed by 3 bases and J by 1 base, 2 bases remained unmatched. The CDR3 runs 14 residues. DNA for the CDR3: TGTGCCTGGAGGGGGACTAGCGGATCCTACGAGCAGTACTTC. It is translated as CAWRGTSGSYEQYF.

This chain connects TRBV27 to TRBJ2-1; TRBD2 is a possible D gene (6 bases). Trimming removed 3 bases at V and 12 bases at J, with 15 bases between. The germline CDR1 and CDR2 sequences are MNHEY and SMNVEV (reference sequence). The CDR3 is made up of 13 amino acids. The CDR3 here is CASSLGLYYRQFF. The CDR3 nucleotides read TGTGCCAGCAGTTTGGGACTCTACTACCGGCAGTTCTTC.

This chain uses TRBV11-2 with TRBJ2-1; a weak D match, TRBD2 (5 bases). Trimming removed 2 bases at V and 4 bases at J, with 15 bases between. The length of the CDR3 is 16 residues. CDR1 SGHAT and CDR2 FQNNGV come from the germline V gene. This CDR3 is CASSLILAALYNEQFF. The DNA of the CDR3 is TGTGCCAGCAGCTTAATCCTAGCCGCCTTATACAATGAGCAGTTCTTC.

The J gene is TRBJ2-1, the V gene TRBV6-6, with a tentative D call TRBD2 (6 bases). Germline CDR1 MNHNY, CDR2 SVGAGI (reference sequence). V was cut by 4 bases and J by 10 bases, with 20 bases left in between. The CDR3 has 15 residues. The CDR3 sequence: CASSSPGLLKWEQFF. DNA for the CDR3: TGTGCCAGCAGTTCCCCGGGACTCCTAAAGTGGGAGCAGTTCTTC.

This chain connects TRBV7-9 to TRBJ2-7; 15 nucleotides align to TRBD2. Germline lookup yields CDR1 SEHNR and CDR2 FQNEAQ (reference sequence). The CDR3 covers 14 residues. V shed 8 bases and J 6 bases; nucleotides not matched to a gene: 5. CDR3 DNA sequence: TGTGCCAGCGGAGGACTAGCGGGAGGGCTCGAGCAGTACTTC. It codes for CASGGLAGGLEQYF.

The chain carries TRBV11-2 and TRBJ2-3, with TRBD2 matching over 9 bases. Per the germline V gene, CDR1 is SGHAT and CDR2 is FQNNGV. The CDR3 covers 18 residues. J was trimmed by 0 bases and V by 5 bases; bases with no gene match: 12. CDR3 nucleotides: TGTGCCAGCAGCCCCGATAGAGGGACTAGCTCGAGCACAGATACGCAGTATTTT. Its translation is CASSPDRGTSSSTDTQYF.